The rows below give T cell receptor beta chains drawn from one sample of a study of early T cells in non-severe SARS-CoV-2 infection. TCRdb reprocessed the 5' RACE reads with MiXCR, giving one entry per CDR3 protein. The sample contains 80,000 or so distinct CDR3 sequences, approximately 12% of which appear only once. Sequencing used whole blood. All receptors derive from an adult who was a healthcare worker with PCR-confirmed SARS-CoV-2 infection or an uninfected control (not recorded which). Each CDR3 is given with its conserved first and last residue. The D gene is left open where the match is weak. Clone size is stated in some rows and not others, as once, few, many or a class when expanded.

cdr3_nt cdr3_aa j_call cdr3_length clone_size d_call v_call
TGTGCCAGCAGTCCGTCCTTGAGGACAGATACGCAGTATTTT CASSPSLRTDTQYF TRBJ2-3 14 few . TRBV12-3/TRBV12-4
TGCAGCGTTGTTATCCGGGATGAGCAGTTCTTC CSVVIRDEQFF TRBJ2-1 11 few . TRBV29-1
TGTGCCAGCAGGAGGGGGCTCCGGGACATTCAGTACTTC CASRRGLRDIQYF TRBJ2-4 13 few TRBD1 TRBV28
TGCAGTGCTAGAGGGGGGCGGGGCCCGAACACTGAAGCTTTCTTT CSARGGRGPNTEAFF TRBJ1-1 15 . . TRBV20-1
TGTGCCAGCACAGCAGACAGGGGGCGAACTGAAGCTTTCTTT CASTADRGRTEAFF TRBJ1-1 14 few TRBD1 TRBV18
TGTGCCTGTAGTACGACTTTAGGCACAGATACGCAGTATTTT CACSTTLGTDTQYF TRBJ2-3 14 . . TRBV19
TGTGCCAGCACCATGGGACTAGCGGTCACCGGGGAGCTGTTTTTT CASTMGLAVTGELFF TRBJ2-2 15 . TRBD2 TRBV5-4
TGTGCCAGCAGTACGACGATCCTCTACGAGCAGTACTTC CASSTTILYEQYF TRBJ2-7 13 few . TRBV28
TGTGCCAGCAGAGAAGACCAGAGCGGGAAACGGTCAGATACGCAGTATTTT CASREDQSGKRSDTQYF TRBJ2-3 17 few TRBD2 TRBV2
TGTGCCAGCTCACCGCGTACGACAGGGTTCGGAGAGACCCAGTACTTC CASSPRTTGFGETQYF TRBJ2-5 16 once TRBD1 TRBV18
TGCAGCGTTGGACTCCCTAATCAGCCCCAGCATTTT CSVGLPNQPQHF TRBJ1-5 12 many . TRBV29-1
TGTGCCAGCAGTTACGTAACAGGGAGCATAATCTACGAGCAGTACTTC CASSYVTGSIIYEQYF TRBJ2-7 16 . . TRBV6-5
TGTGCCAGCACTAGCGGGGGATACAATGAGCAGTTCTTC CASTSGGYNEQFF TRBJ2-1 13 few TRBD2 TRBV28
TGTGCCAGCAGCTTGGAGGGAGTAACCGATACGCAGTATTTT CASSLEGVTDTQYF TRBJ2-3 14 few . TRBV5-5
TGTGCCAGCAGCAAAGCTGCAGGGGCGTACGAGCAGTACTTC CASSKAAGAYEQYF TRBJ2-7 14 many . TRBV11-2
TGCAGTGCTGTCCCCGGGACTCCCAATGAGCAGTTCTTC CSAVPGTPNEQFF TRBJ2-1 13 few . TRBV20-1
TGTGCCAGCAGCTTAGAATTCGGGACAGAGGTACCGAGCTCCTACAATGAGCAGTTCTTC CASSLEFGTEVPSSYNEQFF TRBJ2-1 20 many TRBD1 TRBV7-6
TGTGCCATCAGTGAGGCGAGGAGCTCCTACGAGCAGTACTTC CAISEARSSYEQYF TRBJ2-7 14 many . TRBV10-3
TGCAGCGTTGACTCGACAGGGTCTGAAGCTTTCTTT CSVDSTGSEAFF TRBJ1-1 12 . TRBD1 TRBV29-1
TGTGCCAGCAGCGTAAGCGGGAGCGGGGAGACCCAGTACTTC CASSVSGSGETQYF TRBJ2-5 14 few TRBD2 TRBV11-3
TGTGCCAGCAGCCAGGCAGCGGGAGGTGATGAGCAGTTCTTC CASSQAAGGDEQFF TRBJ2-1 14 many TRBD2 TRBV14
TGTGCCTTACATTTAGGCGGAACCGGGGAGCTGTTTTTT CALHLGGTGELFF TRBJ2-2 13 few . TRBV30
TGTGCCAGCAGTGCAGGGGAGGGGGCCAACGTCCTGACTTTC CASSAGEGANVLTF TRBJ2-6 14 few . TRBV6-2/TRBV6-3
TGCAGTGCTAGAGATCCGAGAGAGAACACTGAAGCTTTCTTT CSARDPRENTEAFF TRBJ1-1 14 few . TRBV20-1
TGTGCCAGCAGCTTAGGGAGTGTAGGAGCAGATACGCAGTATTTT CASSLGSVGADTQYF TRBJ2-3 15 few . TRBV11-2
TGTGCCAGCAGCCACAACATCGGGGGGGGCCCGACTGAAGCTTTCTTT CASSHNIGGGPTEAFF TRBJ1-1 16 many . TRBV14
TGTGCCAGCAGTTCCCGACTAGCGGGAGGTAGTGAGCAGTTCTTC CASSSRLAGGSEQFF TRBJ2-1 15 . TRBD2 TRBV28
TGTGCCAGCAGCTTAGCTCAAGGGGAAAAACTGTTTTTT CASSLAQGEKLFF TRBJ1-4 13 few . TRBV12-3/TRBV12-4
TGCGCCAGCAGCCGGGGGGCTAGCGGGCCCACAGATACGCAGTATTTT CASSRGASGPTDTQYF TRBJ2-3 16 many TRBD2 TRBV5-1
TGTGCCAGCAATCTAGCGGGACTTTCCTACGAGCAGTACTTC CASNLAGLSYEQYF TRBJ2-7 14 many TRBD2 TRBV7-9
TGTGCCATCAGCACCGGGACAGGGATTAAAGAGACCCAGTACTTC CAISTGTGIKETQYF TRBJ2-5 15 . TRBD1 TRBV10-3
TGTGCCAGCCGTCTTAGGGCATTTAACAATGAGCAGTTCTTC CASRLRAFNNEQFF TRBJ2-1 14 . . TRBV28
TGTGCCAGCAGCATAAGGGACACAGCCTACGAGCAGTACTTC CASSIRDTAYEQYF TRBJ2-7 14 . . TRBV9